Sequencing of this TCR beta chain was carried out in a study of PD-1 blockade in classical Hodgkin lymphoma. The repertoire was sequenced with immunoSEQ multiplex PCR; TCRdb's copy has only in-frame clones and lacks some. The sample shows about 41,000 clones, 55% to 70% of them seen only once. Time point defined: cycle 4 day 1 (C4D1), after more than 5 weeks of nivolumab. There was relapse after autologous stem cell transplantation in every patient, and there was variation in brentuximab vedotin exposure. J was trimmed by 2 bases and V by 4 bases; bases with no gene match: 4. The germline CDR1 and CDR2 sequences are SGHTA and FQGTGA. This CDR3 contains 15 residues. In regard to this clone: Its antigen is not known.

Study-wide results and caveats: The drivers behind the repertoire differences, possibly disease activity or prior therapy, remain undefined. At C4D1, TCR diversity had climbed significantly for CD4+ cells, though not for CD8+ cells.

The TCR was taken from a human donor with classical Hodgkin lymphoma. Sequenced material: peripheral blood mononuclear cells (PBMCs), taken before the fourth cycle of nivolumab. The chain links TRBV7-3 to TRBJ2-3; 9 bases agree with TRBD2. The CDR3 region has the DNA TGTGCCAGCAGCTGGGCTAGCGGGGACACAGATACGCAGTATTTT. Its translation: CASSWASGDTDTQYF.